This TCR beta chain was documented in a study of blood T cell repertoires in COVID-19. Looking at the study overall: From the United States, Italy and Spain came samples of acute and convalescent COVID-19. PBMCs, B-cell-depleted T cells, or T cells provided the cDNA or gDNA that made up the material.

In the authors' methods: Quantification of nucleated cells was approximated via reference gene primer amplification. Measured with immunoSEQ multiplex PCR; TCRdb has only the in-frame clones, and not every one. For V, J and clone size, that table is used; D and trimming come from the DNA. The sample comprises roughly 250,000 clones, approximately 81% of which are singletons, and more than 0.75% rests with the top ten. Trimming cost V 5 bases and J 5 bases, with 15 bases left between them. CDR3 size: 14 residues. Germline CDR1 SEHNR, CDR2 FQNEAQ (reference sequence). Sample: peripheral blood. The sequence derives from a middle-aged man with acute or convalescent COVID-19. This sequence joins TRBV7-9 and TRBJ1-1; possibly TRBD1 for D (6 bases). The CDR3: CASSQQGPGTEAFF. In DNA form, the CDR3 reads TGTGCCAGCAGCCAACAGGGCCCGGGGACTGAAGCTTTCTTT.